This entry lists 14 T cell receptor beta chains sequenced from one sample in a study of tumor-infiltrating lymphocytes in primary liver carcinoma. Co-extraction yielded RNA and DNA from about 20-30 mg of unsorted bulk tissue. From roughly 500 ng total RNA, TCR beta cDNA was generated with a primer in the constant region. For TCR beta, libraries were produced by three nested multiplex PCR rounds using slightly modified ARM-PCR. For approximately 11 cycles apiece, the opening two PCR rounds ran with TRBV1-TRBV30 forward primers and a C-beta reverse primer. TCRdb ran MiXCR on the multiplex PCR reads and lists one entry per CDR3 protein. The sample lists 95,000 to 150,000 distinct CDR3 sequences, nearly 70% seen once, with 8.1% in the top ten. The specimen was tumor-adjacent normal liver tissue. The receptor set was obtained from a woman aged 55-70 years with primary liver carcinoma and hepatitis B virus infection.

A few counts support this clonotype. This CDR3 reads CASSLDRGLEKLFF. The CDR3 nucleotides read TGTGCCAGCAGCCTCGACAGGGGGCTTGAAAAACTGTTTTTT. This chain uses TRBV7-9 with TRBJ1-4, with 10 bases that match TRBD1. Germline V CDR1 and CDR2: SEHNR, FQNEAQ (reference sequence). This CDR3 contains 14 residues. The V and J ends lost 5 bases and 7 bases, in that order; junction bases with no gene match: 4.

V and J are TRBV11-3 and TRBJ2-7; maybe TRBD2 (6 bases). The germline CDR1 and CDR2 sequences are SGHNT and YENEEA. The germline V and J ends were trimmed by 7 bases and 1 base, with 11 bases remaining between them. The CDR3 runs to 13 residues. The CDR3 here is CASTVGLSYEQYF. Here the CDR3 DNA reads TGTGCCAGCACCGTGGGACTGTCCTACGAGCAGTACTTC.

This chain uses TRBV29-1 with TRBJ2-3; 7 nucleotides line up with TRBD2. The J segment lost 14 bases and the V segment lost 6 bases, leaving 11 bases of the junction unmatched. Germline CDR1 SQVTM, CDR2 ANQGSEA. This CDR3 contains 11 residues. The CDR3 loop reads CSVVDGGRVYF. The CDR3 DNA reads TGCAGCGTGGTGGACGGGGGGAGAGTGTATTTT.

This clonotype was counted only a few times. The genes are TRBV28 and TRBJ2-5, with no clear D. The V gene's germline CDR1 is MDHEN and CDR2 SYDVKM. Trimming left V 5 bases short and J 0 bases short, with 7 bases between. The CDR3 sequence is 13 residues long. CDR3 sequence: CASSEVNQETQYF. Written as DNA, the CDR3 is TGTGCCAGCAGTGAGGTGAACCAAGAGACCCAGTACTTC.

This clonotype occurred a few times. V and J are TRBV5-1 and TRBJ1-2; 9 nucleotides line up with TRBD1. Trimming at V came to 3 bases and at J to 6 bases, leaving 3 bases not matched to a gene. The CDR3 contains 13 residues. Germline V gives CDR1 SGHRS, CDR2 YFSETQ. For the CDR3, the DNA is TGCGCCAGCAGCTACGACAGGGGGGATGGCTACACCTTC. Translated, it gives CASSYDRGDGYTF.

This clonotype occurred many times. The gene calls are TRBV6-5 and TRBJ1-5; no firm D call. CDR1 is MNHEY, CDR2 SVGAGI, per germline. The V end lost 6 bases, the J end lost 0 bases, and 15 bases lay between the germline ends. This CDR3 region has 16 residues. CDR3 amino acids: CASRPGVWGSNQPQHF. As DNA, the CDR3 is TGTGCCAGCAGACCCGGGGTTTGGGGTAGCAATCAGCCCCAGCATTTT.

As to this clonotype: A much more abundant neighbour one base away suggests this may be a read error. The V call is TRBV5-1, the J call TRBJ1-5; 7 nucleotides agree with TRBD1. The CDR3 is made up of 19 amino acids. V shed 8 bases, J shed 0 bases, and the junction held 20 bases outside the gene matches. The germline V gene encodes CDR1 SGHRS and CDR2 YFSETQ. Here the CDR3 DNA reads TGCGCCAGAAGCACCGGACAGGTTCTTTCCATCGCTAGCAATCAGCCCCAGCATTTT. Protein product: CARSTGQVLSIASNQPQHF.

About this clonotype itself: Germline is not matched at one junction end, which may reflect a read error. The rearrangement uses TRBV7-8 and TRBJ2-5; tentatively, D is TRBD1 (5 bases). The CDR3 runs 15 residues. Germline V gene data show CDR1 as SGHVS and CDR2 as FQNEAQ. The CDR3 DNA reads TGTGCCAGCAGCTTAGTGCAGGGTTGGCAAGAGGCCCAGTATTTC. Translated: CASSLVQGWQEAQYF.

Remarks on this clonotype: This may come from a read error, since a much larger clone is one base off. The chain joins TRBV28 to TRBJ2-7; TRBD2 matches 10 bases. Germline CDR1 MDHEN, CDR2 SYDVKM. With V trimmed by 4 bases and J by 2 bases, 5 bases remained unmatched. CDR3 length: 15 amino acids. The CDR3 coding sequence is TGTGCCAGCAGTTCGGCTAGCGGGAGAACCTACGAGCAGTACTTC. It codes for CASSSASGRTYEQYF.

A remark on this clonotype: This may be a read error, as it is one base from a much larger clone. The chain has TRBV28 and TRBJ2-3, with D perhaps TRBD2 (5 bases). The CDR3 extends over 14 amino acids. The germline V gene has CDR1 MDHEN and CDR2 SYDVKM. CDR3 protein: CASSTTSSADTHYF. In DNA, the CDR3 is TGTGCCAGCAGCACTACTAGTTCGGCAGATACGCACTATTTT.

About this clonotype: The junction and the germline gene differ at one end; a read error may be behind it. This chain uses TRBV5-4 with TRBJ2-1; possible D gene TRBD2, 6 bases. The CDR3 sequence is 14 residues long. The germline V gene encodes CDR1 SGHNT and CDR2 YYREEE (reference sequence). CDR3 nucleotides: TGTGACAGCAGTTTGGTACTAGCCCACAATGAGCAGTTCTTC. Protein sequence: CDSSLVLAHNEQFF.

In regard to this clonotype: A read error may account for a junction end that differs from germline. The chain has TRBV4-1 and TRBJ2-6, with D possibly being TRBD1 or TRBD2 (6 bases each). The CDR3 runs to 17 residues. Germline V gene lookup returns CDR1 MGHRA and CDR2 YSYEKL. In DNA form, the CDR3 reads TGCACCAGCAGCCAGGAAACAAGGGGGGTGTGGGCTAACGTCCTGACTTTC. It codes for CTSSQETRGVWANVLTF.

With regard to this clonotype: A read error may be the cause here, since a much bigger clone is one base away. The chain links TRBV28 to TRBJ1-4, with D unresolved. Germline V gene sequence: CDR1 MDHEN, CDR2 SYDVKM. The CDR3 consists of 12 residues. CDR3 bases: TGTGCCAGCAGCCACCCCGGTGAAAAACCGTTTTTT. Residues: CASSHPGEKPFF.

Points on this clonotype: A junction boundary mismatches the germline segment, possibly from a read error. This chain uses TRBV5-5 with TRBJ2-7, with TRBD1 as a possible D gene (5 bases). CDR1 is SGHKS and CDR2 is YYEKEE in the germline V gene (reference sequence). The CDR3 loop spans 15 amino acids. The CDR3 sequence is CTSSLGRSRDYEQYF. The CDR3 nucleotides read TGTACCAGCAGCTTAGGACGTTCCAGGGACTACGAGCAGTACTTC.